The TCR beta chain described here comes from a study of blood T cells in healthy people across ages (dated by TCRdb to between 2014 and 2017). Study-wide context: In model experiments, template switching captured about one uniquely barcoded TCR beta cDNA molecule for every two T cells. Using deep sequencing normalized with unique cDNA molecular identifiers, the study measured how TCR beta repertoire diversity changes with age. The donors were split into four age groups: young (average around 15 years), middle-aged (39), aged (approximately 60) and long-lived (approximately 80). To avoid experimental bias, donors of different ages were randomly spread across the sequencing lanes. The study analyzed two additional independent replicas of 1 million unique cDNA reads from the same blood draw for two donors, one aged 18 to 30 and one aged 80 or older. Paper-wide results and their limitations: Compared with the aged group, more naive CD4+ T cells, fewer expanded clones and increased TCR diversity were shown by the long-lived group, suggesting age selection. As age increased, observed TCR beta diversity per million T cells dropped in a roughly linear way, and a significant reduction was already evident by age about 36. Estimates of total diversity based on one million sequenced T cells were regarded as lower bounds and as underestimates. Because the CMV infection status of the donors was unknown, age-related changes in expanded clonotypes may potentially have been confounded. Because profiling used bulk unsorted PBMCs, naive and antigen-experienced compartments could not be compared conclusively. The percentage of naive T cells measured by flow cytometry correlated strongly with observed TCR beta diversity.

The germline V gene encodes CDR1 SGHTA and CDR2 FQGNSA. From the cysteine through the phenylalanine, the CDR3 covers 16 amino acids. Only the CDR3 region is kept as DNA, spanning 48 bases read in frame from base 1. The junction shows trimming of 5 bases on V and 3 bases on J, plus 20 bases between the germline ends. The 35 to 40 donors, aged roughly 6 to 95 years, were systemically healthy Caucasian individuals from Russia. Approximately 9.3 milliliters of peripheral blood were collected from each donor into EDTA-treated Vacutainer tubes. PBMCs were isolated by Ficoll-Paque density-gradient centrifugation, with at least 6 million obtained per sample. Total RNA was extracted from PBMCs with Trizol reagent, with at least 5 micrograms obtained per sample. The percentages of naive CD45RAhigh/CD27high T cells were determined by flow cytometry on a PBMC aliquot from every donor. On this clonotype itself: The antigen it binds to is not known. No qualities accompany the bases; no much larger clone lies one base away.

The library was prepared using 5' RACE. The sequencing machine was an Illumina HiSeq 2500. A second PCR of roughly 6 to 11 cycles was performed with a sample-barcoded 5' primer and a J-beta primer mix. A template-switch 5' adaptor carrying 12 random nucleotides introduced a unique molecular identifier onto each TCR beta cDNA molecule. Each sample yielded at least 3 million CDR3-containing paired-end reads. The Mint cDNA synthesis kit, primed by a TRBC-specific oligonucleotide, was used to synthesize first-strand cDNA from all RNA. Following uracil-DNA glycosylase treatment, a first 18-cycle PCR with universal primers M1SS and BC2_uni_R was performed on all cDNA. In the paper's pipeline: Normalization of each sample was performed by random selection of 1 million high-quality reads, each carrying a distinct molecular identifier. Reads sharing molecular identifiers were discarded rather than binned into consensus sequences. CDR3 identification, clonotype clustering and error correction used MiTCR with a Q25 quality threshold and the strictest error-elimination algorithm. A nonparametric unseen species model using Euler transformation provided a lower-bound estimate of total TCR beta diversity. TCRdb applied fastp at Q25 and MiXCR to the public reads, then kept only in-frame beta chains. All rows with the same CDR3 protein become a single entry with the most common DNA and genes. TCRdb, not the original authors, processed these V and J calls. The sample table lists about 1.8 million distinct CDR3 sequences, 49% of them with a count of one. The top ten constitute approximately 2% of the sample.

The chain is encoded by TRBV7-2 joined to TRBJ2-7; a weak D assignment points to TRBD1 (8 bases agree). This clonotype originated in a woman aged 40 to 50 in good health. The sequenced material came from blood. CDR3 protein: CASSPIAGDRSYEQYF. In nucleotides, the sequence is TGTGCCAGCAGCCCAATTGCGGGGGACAGGAGCTACGAGCAGTACTTC.